Below, 26 T cell receptor beta chains from the same sample are listed, as sequenced in a study of vaccination and CD4 T cells after COVID-19. Stated treatment: roughly 11-day PBMC culture with coronavirus spike peptide pools or control peptides (ViraFEST assay). Scientists ran DNA taken from cultured CD4+ T cells through the Oncomine TCR Beta short-read assay for sequencing. TCRdb used MiXCR to reprocess the PCR reads, holding one entry per CDR3 protein. The table lists about 15,000 distinct CDR3 sequences, around 60% of them singletons. Antigens of these TCRs are unknown. The sample taken for sequencing was CD4+ T cells from blood, cultured in vitro. These receptors all stem from a human donor who had recovered from COVID-19.

The chain employs TRBV21-1 and TRBJ2-5; TRBD2 was called by the table and not checked on the DNA. TRBV21-1 is noted as a pseudogene. This CDR3 region has 14 residues. CDR3 nucleotides: TGTGCCAGCAGCAAAAAGGCTAGCGGGGAGACCCAGTACTTC. This codes for CASSKKASGETQYF.

The CDR3 nucleotides are TGTGCCAGCAGGGCTAGGGAACAGGGATCGTGGGAGCAGTACTTC. This translates into CASRAREQGSWEQYF. The V call is TRBV2, the J call TRBJ2-7; maybe TRBD1 (6 bases). Between the trimmed V and J ends, which lost 6 bases and 7 bases, there was a span of 22 bases. CDR3 length: 15 amino acids. Germline CDR1 reads SNHLY; CDR2 reads FYNNEI.

The chain combines TRBV28 with TRBJ1-4, with TRBD1 matching 10 bases. The CDR3 contains 12 residues. Germline CDR1 reads MDHEN; CDR2 reads SYDVKM. Trimming took 8 bases from V and 6 from J; bases not matched to a gene: 0. This CDR3 is CASGTGDEKLFF. The DNA for the CDR3 is TGTGCCAGCGGGACAGGGGATGAAAAACTGTTTTTT.

Only a few counts were recorded for this clonotype. This chain links TRBV11-1 with TRBJ2-3; 10 positions match TRBD2. Unmatched junction bases numbered 9, after V lost 10 bases and J lost 5 bases. The length of the CDR3 is 14 residues. Germline values: CDR1 SGHAT, CDR2 FQDESV (reference sequence). CDR3 in DNA: TGTGCCACCAGTAAGCGGGAGGGCCGAGATACGCAGTATTTT. Protein product: CATSKREGRDTQYF. Variable domain in full (rest from reference TRBV11-1 and TRBJ2-3): EAEVAQSPRYKITEKSQAVAFWCDPISGHATLYWYRQILGQGPELLVQFQDESVVDDSQLPKDRFSAERLKGVDSTLKIQPAELGDSAMYLCATSKREGRDTQYFGPGTRLTVL.

This clonotype was counted a few times. The chain couples TRBV24-1 to TRBJ2-2; the D is unclear. The germline V gene encodes CDR1 KGHDR and CDR2 SFDVKD. Trimming removed 7 bases at V and 3 bases at J, with 14 bases between. The CDR3 contains 15 residues. The CDR3 reads CATSPAALYTGELFF. The CDR3 coding sequence is TGTGCCACCAGCCCGGCGGCTCTATACACCGGGGAGCTGTTTTTT.

This sequence joins TRBV30 and TRBJ2-7; TRBD1 aligns across 10 bases. The CDR3 extends over 13 amino acids. Germline V gives CDR1 GTSNPN, CDR2 SVGIG (reference sequence). The CDR3 loop reads CATVRDRGYEQYF. The CDR3 nucleotides read TGTGCTACTGTCCGGGACAGGGGCTACGAGCAGTACTTC.

This clonotype came up a few times. The chain has TRBV28 and TRBJ2-1; perhaps TRBD2 as D (6 bases). The V and J ends lost 7 bases and 4 bases respectively, with 20 bases between them. The CDR3 spans 16 residues. Germline CDR1 is MDHEN and CDR2 is SYDVKM. As DNA, the CDR3 is TGTGCCAGCACTTCACCGGGACTTCAACCATACAATGAGCAGTTCTTC. It yields the protein CASTSPGLQPYNEQFF. Based on the CDR3 plus reference TRBV28 and TRBJ2-1, the full variable domain is DVKVTQSSRYLVKRTGEKVFLECVQDMDHENMFWYRQDPGLGLRLIYFSYDVKMKEKGDIPEGYSVSREKKERFSLILESASTNQTSMYLCASTSPGLQPYNEQFFGPGTRLTVL.

The chain has TRBV7-6 and TRBJ1-1; possible D gene TRBD1, 5 bases. CDR3 size: 13 residues. V gave up 9 bases and J gave up 2 bases, with 13 bases separating them. Germline V CDR1 and CDR2: SGHVS, FNYEAQ. The CDR3 here is CASGADQNTEAFF. The CDR3 DNA reads as TGTGCCAGTGGGGCGGACCAAAACACTGAAGCTTTCTTT.

The genes are TRBV16 and TRBJ1-6; the D is unclear. The germline CDR1 and CDR2 sequences are KGHSY and FQNENV. CDR3 size: 15 residues. V lost 6 bases and J 0 bases, leaving 9 bases between the germline ends. In DNA, the CDR3 is TGTGCCAGCAGTTCGAGGGACTCCTATAATTCACCCCTCCACTTT. Its protein product is CASSSRDSYNSPLHF.

This sequence joins TRBV5-1 and TRBJ2-2, with D possibly matching TRBD1 (5 bases). The V end lost 6 bases, the J end lost 4 bases, and 13 bases lay between the germline ends. The germline V gene encodes CDR1 SGHRS and CDR2 YFSETQ. This CDR3 region has 14 residues. The CDR3 bases are TGCGCCAGCATAGAGGACACTTCCACCGGGGAGCTGTTTTTT. It codes for CASIEDTSTGELFF.

The V call is TRBV4-1, the J call TRBJ2-5, with 8 bases identical to TRBD2. The V gene end was trimmed by 3 bases and the J gene end by 5 bases; junction bases not matched to a gene: 11. This CDR3 contains 16 residues. Germline CDR1 and CDR2: MGHRA and YSYEKL. The CDR3: CASSQDLAGGTETQYF. The CDR3 coding sequence is TGCGCCAGCAGCCAGGATCTGGCGGGAGGCACCGAGACCCAGTACTTC.

The chain is built from TRBV6-1 and TRBJ2-3; 13 bases match TRBD2. Trimming at V came to 6 bases and at J to 9 bases, leaving 3 bases not matched to a gene. Per germline, CDR1 MNHNS and CDR2 SASEGT. This CDR3 has 13 amino acids. This CDR3 is CASREGLAGTQYF. CDR3 nucleotides: TGTGCCAGCAGAGAGGGACTAGCGGGAACGCAGTATTTT.

This chain's CDR3 is CASSFIHADTEAFF. CDR3 nucleotide sequence: TGTGCCAGCAGTTTTATTCACGCTGACACTGAAGCTTTCTTT. This chain joins TRBV27 and TRBJ1-1; no definite D call. This CDR3 spans 14 amino acids. The germline V gene encodes CDR1 MNHEY and CDR2 SMNVEV (reference sequence). The V and J ends lost 3 bases and 3 bases respectively, with 11 bases between them.

The V and J genes are TRBV3-1 and TRBJ1-2; a possible D gene is TRBD1 (5 bases). Germline-derived CDR1 and CDR2 are LGHDT and YNNKEL (reference sequence). The CDR3 is 13 residues long. Trimming shortened V by 4 bases and J by 7 bases, and 13 bases separated the two germline ends. The CDR3 loop is CASSLGRTGGYTF. CDR3 DNA sequence: TGTGCCAGCAGCCTGGGACGGACGGGTGGCTACACCTTC.

The J gene is TRBJ2-7, the V gene TRBV11-3; the D is unclear. Per germline, CDR1 SGHNT and CDR2 YENEEA. CDR3 length: 13 amino acids. V was trimmed by 2 bases and J by 2 bases, leaving 7 bases between them. CDR3 in DNA: TGTGCCAGCAGCTTACCGGTAACCTACGAGCAGTACTTC. This sequence encodes CASSLPVTYEQYF.

This chain links TRBV7-9 with TRBJ1-4; possible D gene TRBD1, 5 bases. This CDR3 has 14 residues. V shed 7 bases and J shed 8 bases, with 17 bases lying between them. Germline V lookup: CDR1 SEHNR, CDR2 FQNEAQ (reference sequence). DNA for the CDR3: TGTGCCAGCACCCCCGGGGGGGTTAGGGAAAAACTGTTTTTT. Its translation: CASTPGGVREKLFF.

This clonotype was found a few times. The chain couples TRBV12-3 or TRBV12-4 to TRBJ1-1; TRBD1 might be the D (5 bases). V gave up 3 bases and J gave up 2 bases, with 13 bases separating them. The CDR3 length is 15 residues. Here the CDR3 reads CASSLSEGRNTEAFF. The DNA of the CDR3 is TGTGCCAGCAGTTTGAGTGAGGGGCGAAACACTGAAGCTTTCTTT.

The V call is TRBV7-2, the J call TRBJ1-4; a weak D match, TRBD1 (5 bases). The germline V and J ends were trimmed by 5 bases and 0 bases, with 16 bases remaining between them. CDR3 length: 17 residues. Germline lookup yields CDR1 SGHTA and CDR2 FQGNSA. In nucleotides, the CDR3 is TGTGCCAGCAGCCTGTACGGGACTCATGCAACTAATGAAAAACTGTTTTTT. It yields the protein CASSLYGTHATNEKLFF. Variable domain in full (rest from reference TRBV7-2 and TRBJ1-4): GAGVSQSPSNKVTEKGKDVELRCDPISGHTALYWYRQSLGQGLEFLIYFQGNSAPDKSGLPSDRFSAERTGGSVSTLTIQRTQQEDSAVYLCASSLYGTHATNEKLFFGSGTQLSVL.

This clonotype came up a few times. This chain connects TRBV30 to TRBJ1-2; D possibly corresponds to TRBD1 (6 bases). CDR1 and CDR2 (germline): GTSNPN, SVGIG (reference sequence). The CDR3 spans 15 residues. V was shortened by 3 bases and J by 2 bases, with 16 bases between the two germline ends. CDR3 sequence (DNA): TGTGCCTGGAGCCAAAGGGCGGGGGGCAACTATGGCTACACCTTC. Translated: CAWSQRAGGNYGYTF.

V and J are TRBV5-8 and TRBJ2-3; 7 nucleotides match TRBD2. This CDR3 region has 13 residues. Germline CDR1 is SGHTS and CDR2 is YDEGEE. V shed 6 bases, J shed 8 bases, and the junction held 9 bases outside the gene matches. CDR3 bases: TGTGCCAGCACCCTCGGGGGGAGGGGTACGCAGTATTTT. Translating it yields CASTLGGRGTQYF.

The V call is TRBV6-1, the J call TRBJ2-7; possible D gene TRBD1, 6 bases. Germline CDR1 reads MNHNS; CDR2 reads SASEGT. V dropped 7 bases and J dropped 0 bases, with 13 bases sitting between them. This CDR3 is built from 14 residues. The CDR3 here is CASTRQAASYEQYF. The CDR3 DNA sequence: TGTGCCAGCACCCGACAGGCCGCCTCCTACGAGCAGTACTTC.

The chain uses TRBV28 and TRBJ2-3; TRBD2 matches 7 bases. V shed 5 bases, J shed 1 base, and the junction held 9 bases outside the gene matches. This CDR3 has 16 residues. CDR1 MDHEN and CDR2 SYDVKM come from the germline V gene. CDR3 DNA: TGTGCCAGCAGTACATCGGGAGGCGCGGGCACAGATACGCAGTATTTT. Translating it yields CASSTSGGAGTDTQYF.

V gene TRBV19 combines with J gene TRBJ2-7; TRBD1 agrees at 7 bases. The CDR3 extends over 13 amino acids. The V gene's germline CDR1 is LNHDA and CDR2 SQIVND (reference sequence). V dropped 6 bases and J dropped 3; count of bases not matched to a gene: 5. The CDR3 region is CASRRDSNYEQYF. As DNA, the CDR3 is TGTGCCAGTAGGAGGGACAGCAACTACGAGCAGTACTTC.

The J gene is TRBJ1-5, the V gene TRBV28, with D perhaps TRBD1 (5 bases). CDR1 and CDR2 from the germline V gene are MDHEN and SYDVKM. The V end was cut by 2 bases, the J end by 0 bases, with 14 bases between. The CDR3 loop spans 17 amino acids. The CDR3 protein is CASSLGLRGNSNQPQHF. DNA of the CDR3: TGTGCCAGCAGTTTAGGACTTAGGGGCAATAGCAATCAGCCCCAGCATTTT.

V is TRBV7-9 and J is TRBJ1-1, with TRBD1 as a possible D gene (5 bases). Trimming took off 0 bases at V and 5 bases at J, with 13 bases between the two ends. This CDR3 spans 15 amino acids. CDR1 SEHNR and CDR2 FQNEAQ come from the germline V gene (reference sequence). CDR3 amino acids: CASSLAPGAGTEAFF. The CDR3 DNA reads TGTGCCAGCAGCTTAGCGCCCGGGGCTGGGACTGAAGCTTTCTTT.

The V gene is TRBV11-2, the J gene TRBJ1-2; TRBD1 is a possible D gene (5 bases). Looked up from germline, CDR1 is SGHAT and CDR2 is FQNNGV. Trimming removed 5 bases at V and 2 bases at J, with 21 bases between. The length of the CDR3 is 17 residues. CDR3 nucleotide sequence: TGTGCCAGCAGCGCCAACGTAGGGGCCACAGGAAACTATGGCTACACCTTC. As protein: CASSANVGATGNYGYTF.